This is a list of T cell receptor beta chains from one sample in a study of PD-1 blockade in classical Hodgkin lymphoma. Clones were sequenced by immunoSEQ multiplex PCR, and TCRdb holds only the in-frame ones, with some missing. Among tens of thousands of clones, around 90% were seen once, and the ten largest hold roughly 1.2%. Sequenced input: CD4+ T cells from blood. These TCRs come from a human donor with classical Hodgkin lymphoma. The CDR3 runs from the conserved cysteine through the conserved F or W. D genes are given only for firm matches. Some rows mark clone size as missing; the rest say once, few, many or name a class of expanded clone.

DNA: TGTGCCAGCAGCGCGGGGGAAAATGAGCAGTTCTTC
CDR3: CASSAGENEQFF
V: TRBV11-3
J: TRBJ2-1
D: TRBD2
size: -

DNA: TGTGCCAGCTCACCTAAGAGCACAGCGTCCGACGAGCAGTACTTC
CDR3: CASSPKSTASDEQYF
V: TRBV18
J: TRBJ2-7
D: -
size: -

DNA: TGTGCCAGCAGTGAAGCGTACTCGGGAAGAACAGATACGCAGTATTTT
CDR3: CASSEAYSGRTDTQYF
V: TRBV6-4
J: TRBJ2-3
D: -
size: -

DNA: TGTGCCAGCGGGACAGGGCCTGAAAAACTGTTTTTT
CDR3: CASGTGPEKLFF
V: TRBV28
J: TRBJ1-4
D: TRBD1
size: -

DNA: TGTGCCTGGAGGGGCAGCGGACGGGACAATCAGCCCCAGCATTTT
CDR3: CAWRGSGRDNQPQHF
V: TRBV30
J: TRBJ1-5
D: -
size: -

DNA: TGTGCCAGCAGACACTACGAAGGGGGCTATAGCAATCAGCCCCAGCATTTT
CDR3: CASRHYEGGYSNQPQHF
V: TRBV5-8
J: TRBJ1-5
D: TRBD1
size: -

DNA: TGTGCCAGCAGCTTCACGGCGCTGAACACTGAAGCTTTCTTT
CDR3: CASSFTALNTEAFF
V: TRBV11-2
J: TRBJ1-1
D: -
size: -

DNA: TGCAGCGTCGATCCCCTAGCGGAGGCCTACAATGAGCAGTTCTTC
CDR3: CSVDPLAEAYNEQFF
V: TRBV29-1
J: TRBJ2-1
D: TRBD2
size: -

DNA: TGTGCCAGCAGTTTCACGGGACGGAGGACAGATACGCAGTATTTT
CDR3: CASSFTGRRTDTQYF
V: TRBV27
J: TRBJ2-3
D: -
size: -

DNA: TGTGCCAGCAGCCCGGGGGGTGGCGGGAGGTCCAATGAGCAGTTCTTC
CDR3: CASSPGGGGRSNEQFF
V: TRBV7-2
J: TRBJ2-1
D: TRBD2
size: -

DNA: TGTGCCTGGAGGAGCGGTTTGAACACCGGGGAGCTGTTTTTT
CDR3: CAWRSGLNTGELFF
V: TRBV30
J: TRBJ2-2
D: -
size: -

DNA: TGTGCCAGCAGGTACCGGGACAGGGATACTGAAGCTTTCTTT
CDR3: CASRYRDRDTEAFF
V: TRBV28
J: TRBJ1-1
D: TRBD1
size: -

DNA: TGCGCCAGCAGCTTGGACAAGAACACTGAAGCTTTCTTT
CDR3: CASSLDKNTEAFF
V: TRBV5-1
J: TRBJ1-1
D: -
size: -

DNA: TGCGCCAGCAGCCCCCGCGCGGGCCCAAACAATGAGCAGTTCTTC
CDR3: CASSPRAGPNNEQFF
V: TRBV4-1
J: TRBJ2-1
D: -
size: once

DNA: TGTGCCAGCAGCTTTTCGGGGAGGTCTGGGGCCAACGTCCTGACTTTC
CDR3: CASSFSGRSGANVLTF
V: TRBV9
J: TRBJ2-6
D: -
size: -

DNA: TGCGCCAGCAGTCACTACTCCTACGAGCAGTACTTC
CDR3: CASSHYSYEQYF
V: TRBV23-1
J: TRBJ2-7
D: -
size: -

DNA: TGTGCCACCAGCAGACCCGGGACTAGCGGGAGCCCCATCCAGTTCTTC
CDR3: CATSRPGTSGSPIQFF
V: TRBV15
J: TRBJ2-1
D: TRBD2
size: once

DNA: TGCGCCAGCAGCTTGGGACTAGCGGGATACACAGATACGCAGTATTTT
CDR3: CASSLGLAGYTDTQYF
V: TRBV5-1
J: TRBJ2-3
D: TRBD2
size: -

DNA: TGCGCCAGCAGCTGGGGGAGTCCCGGTGGGACCGGGGAGCTGTTTTTT
CDR3: CASSWGSPGGTGELFF
V: TRBV5-1
J: TRBJ2-2
D: -
size: -

DNA: TGTGCCAGTAGCAGGTTCTCTGGAAACACCATATATTTT
CDR3: CASSRFSGNTIYF
V: TRBV19
J: TRBJ1-3
D: -
size: once

DNA: TGTGCCAGCAGCCTAACCAGCGCAGGGCTGTTAGTGAACACTGAAGCTTTCTTT
CDR3: CASSLTSAGLLVNTEAFF
V: TRBV28
J: TRBJ1-1
D: -
size: -

DNA: TGCGCCAGCAGTGAAGGAGGGGCAGGACAGCCCCAGCATTTT
CDR3: CASSEGGAGQPQHF
V: TRBV10-1
J: TRBJ1-5
D: -
size: few

DNA: TGTGCCAGCCGCCCCCCGACAGGGACCGGGGAGCTGTTTTTT
CDR3: CASRPPTGTGELFF
V: TRBV2
J: TRBJ2-2
D: TRBD1
size: -

DNA: TGTGCCAGCAGCTTGACTAGCGGGAGGGCCGGAACCGGGGAGCTGTTTTTT
CDR3: CASSLTSGRAGTGELFF
V: TRBV5-4
J: TRBJ2-2
D: TRBD2
size: -

DNA: TGCGCCAGCAGCTTGGCCTTACTAGCTATCCAAGAGACCCAGTACTTC
CDR3: CASSLALLAIQETQYF
V: TRBV5-1
J: TRBJ2-5
D: -
size: -

DNA: TGTGCCAGCTCCCCCCAAGAGACCCAGTACTTC
CDR3: CASSPQETQYF
V: TRBV18
J: TRBJ2-5
D: -
size: -

DNA: TGTGCCAGCAGCTATCAAGGGAAGGGCACTGAAGCTTTCTTT
CDR3: CASSYQGKGTEAFF
V: TRBV11-1
J: TRBJ1-1
D: -
size: -

DNA: TGTGCCAGCCGGAGGAGCACAGATACGCAGTATTTT
CDR3: CASRRSTDTQYF
V: TRBV2
J: TRBJ2-3
D: -
size: -

DNA: TGTGCCAGCTCACCGAGGCCAGGCGAAGAGACCCAGTACTTC
CDR3: CASSPRPGEETQYF
V: TRBV18
J: TRBJ2-5
D: -
size: -

DNA: TGCGCCAGCAGCCAAGTTTTGGATGAGCAGTTCTTC
CDR3: CASSQVLDEQFF
V: TRBV4-1
J: TRBJ2-1
D: -
size: -

DNA: TGTGCCAGCAGGGCTGATAGGGATGAGCAGTTCTTC
CDR3: CASRADRDEQFF
V: TRBV2
J: TRBJ2-1
D: -
size: few

DNA: TGCAGCACCGCGCGGGACAACACCGGGGAGCTGTTTTTT
CDR3: CSTARDNTGELFF
V: TRBV29-1
J: TRBJ2-2
D: -
size: -

DNA: TGTGCCAGTAGGGGACTAGCGGGTGAGCAGTTCTTC
CDR3: CASRGLAGEQFF
V: TRBV19
J: TRBJ2-1
D: TRBD2
size: once

DNA: TGTGCCAGCACGGACGGGAGCCTGAGGAAGGGCTACACCTTC
CDR3: CASTDGSLRKGYTF
V: TRBV6-1
J: TRBJ1-2
D: -
size: -

DNA: TGCGCCAGCAGCCAAGGGAGTGGGGGTGAAGCTTTCTTT
CDR3: CASSQGSGGEAFF
V: TRBV4-1
J: TRBJ1-1
D: -
size: -

DNA: TGTGCCAGCTCACCACAAACTAGCGGGAGGGCCGGTGAGCAGTTCTTC
CDR3: CASSPQTSGRAGEQFF
V: TRBV18
J: TRBJ2-1
D: TRBD2
size: -

DNA: TGTGCCTGGAGTGTACGAGGGAGCACTGAAGCTTTCTTT
CDR3: CAWSVRGSTEAFF
V: TRBV30
J: TRBJ1-1
D: -
size: -

DNA: TGTGCCAGCAGTCCGCCCGGGGGCTTCACTGAAGCTTTCTTT
CDR3: CASSPPGGFTEAFF
V: TRBV27
J: TRBJ1-1
D: -
size: -

DNA: TGCGCCAGCAGCCCGGACGGGGGTCGCCTTGGCTACACCTTC
CDR3: CASSPDGGRLGYTF
V: TRBV5-1
J: TRBJ1-2
D: -
size: -

DNA: TGTGCCAGCAGTATCAGACAGGGGGCTAATGAAAAACTGTTTTTT
CDR3: CASSIRQGANEKLFF
V: TRBV28
J: TRBJ1-4
D: TRBD1
size: -

DNA: TGCGCCAGCAGCTTGGGCTCCTACAATGAGCAGTTCTTC
CDR3: CASSLGSYNEQFF
V: TRBV5-1
J: TRBJ2-1
D: -
size: -

DNA: TGTGCCAGTAGTATGGGACTAGCGGGAGAGCGGGAGCAGTACTTC
CDR3: CASSMGLAGEREQYF
V: TRBV19
J: TRBJ2-7
D: TRBD2
size: -

DNA: TGTGCCAGCAGTTTGGACAGCTACACTGAAGCTTTCTTT
CDR3: CASSLDSYTEAFF
V: TRBV28
J: TRBJ1-1
D: -
size: -

DNA: TGTGCCAGTACTCCGCCACTCCGGGGGAGAACTAACTATGGCTACACCTTC
CDR3: CASTPPLRGRTNYGYTF
V: TRBV19
J: TRBJ1-2
D: -
size: -

DNA: TGTGCCAGCAGCCCACCCCTAAGGACAGTCGCTGAAAAACTGTTTTTT
CDR3: CASSPPLRTVAEKLFF
V: TRBV11-3
J: TRBJ1-4
D: -
size: -

DNA: TGCAGCGTTGTTTTACAGGGGGGTCAAGAAAAACTGTTTTTT
CDR3: CSVVLQGGQEKLFF
V: TRBV29-1
J: TRBJ1-4
D: TRBD1
size: once

DNA: TGTGCCAGCAGCTTGTCCCAGGGGCCTGAAGCTTTCTTT
CDR3: CASSLSQGPEAFF
V: TRBV11-3
J: TRBJ1-1
D: -
size: once

DNA: TGTGCCAGCAGTTTACGCAGGGGCAGCAATCAGCCCCAGCATTTT
CDR3: CASSLRRGSNQPQHF
V: TRBV27
J: TRBJ1-5
D: -
size: -

DNA: TGTGCCAGCAGCTTGGGTACGGTGAACACTGAAGCTTTCTTT
CDR3: CASSLGTVNTEAFF
V: TRBV5-4
J: TRBJ1-1
D: -
size: -

DNA: TGTGCCATCTCTGCAGCAGGGGACGGTGAAGCTTTCTTT
CDR3: CAISAAGDGEAFF
V: TRBV10-3
J: TRBJ1-1
D: -
size: -

DNA: TGTGCCAGCAGCTTAGCCCGGACGTCTGTCCAAGAGACCCAGTACTTC
CDR3: CASSLARTSVQETQYF
V: TRBV7-8
J: TRBJ2-5
D: -
size: -

DNA: TGTGCCAGCTCACCACAGGTTGGGGGCCAAGAGACCCAGTACTTC
CDR3: CASSPQVGGQETQYF
V: TRBV18
J: TRBJ2-5
D: -
size: -

DNA: TGTGCCAGTAGTAACATTACAGGGATATATGGCTACACCTTC
CDR3: CASSNITGIYGYTF
V: TRBV19
J: TRBJ1-2
D: -
size: -

DNA: TGTGCCAGCAGGGGGGACAGGGGGAATGGCTACACCTTC
CDR3: CASRGDRGNGYTF
V: TRBV27
J: TRBJ1-2
D: TRBD1
size: few

DNA: TGTGCCAGCAAAACCCGGGGGTTGGCCTATGGCTACACCTTC
CDR3: CASKTRGLAYGYTF
V: TRBV6-5
J: TRBJ1-2
D: -
size: -

DNA: TGTGCCAGCAGCTCCGGACTAGCGGGGTTCCCCGGGGAGCTGTTTTTT
CDR3: CASSSGLAGFPGELFF
V: TRBV5-5
J: TRBJ2-2
D: TRBD2
size: -

DNA: TGTGCCAGTGCCAGGGGCTCGGGGTACACTGAAGCTTTCTTT
CDR3: CASARGSGYTEAFF
V: TRBV27
J: TRBJ1-1
D: -
size: -

DNA: TGTGCCAGCAGTTTAGCGGGCTCGGGGGAGCAGTACTTC
CDR3: CASSLAGSGEQYF
V: TRBV27
J: TRBJ2-7
D: -
size: -

DNA: TGTGCCAGTAGTAGTAGGCGAAATCAGCCCCAGCATTTT
CDR3: CASSSRRNQPQHF
V: TRBV19
J: TRBJ1-5
D: -
size: -

DNA: TGTGCCAGCAGCCCCACCATGGCACTCGAGCAGTACTTC
CDR3: CASSPTMALEQYF
V: TRBV6-5
J: TRBJ2-7
D: -
size: once